The 31 T cell receptor beta chains listed next were all sequenced from one sample in a study of blood T cell repertoires in COVID-19. Only in-frame clones appear in the TCRdb table, and some are missing; sequencing was by immunoSEQ multiplex PCR. The sample holds around 280,000 clones, about nine tenths seen once. Sequenced: PBMCs or T cells enriched from blood (not recorded which). Receptors originate from a woman aged 40 to 50 who had recovered from COVID-19.

This clone was observed once. The rearrangement uses TRBV6-5 and TRBJ1-5, with TRBD1 identical over 7 bases. V was clipped by 7 bases and J by 0 bases; unmatched bases: 0. Germline values: CDR1 MNHEY, CDR2 SVGAGI. CDR3 length: 13 residues. The CDR3 sequence is CASTGGSNQPQHF. CDR3 nucleotides: TGTGCCAGCACAGGGGGTAGCAATCAGCCCCAGCATTTT.

V and J are TRBV24-1 and TRBJ2-3, with D hard to call. Between the trimmed V and J ends, which lost 7 bases and 6 bases, there was a span of 4 bases. CDR3 length equals 10 residues. Germline CDR1 is KGHDR and CDR2 is SFDVKD. CDR3 sequence (DNA): TGTGCCACCAGGCGGGATACGCAGTATTTT. It encodes CATRRDTQYF.

The chain recombines TRBV19 with TRBJ2-2; TRBD1 aligns across 12 bases. Germline lookup yields CDR1 LNHDA and CDR2 SQIVND (reference sequence). The CDR3 length is 16 residues. Trimming at V came to 7 bases and at J to 6 bases, leaving 9 bases not matched to a gene. CDR3 nucleotide sequence: TGTGCCAGTACCCCTCGGGACAGGGGGCTGGCCGGGGAGCTGTTTTTT. It translates to CASTPRDRGLAGELFF. Full variable domain (missing parts from reference TRBV19 and TRBJ2-2): DGGITQSPKYLFRKEGQNVTLSCEQNLNHDAMYWYRQDPGQGLRLIYYSQIVNDFQKGDIAEGYSVSREKKESFPLTVTSAQKNPTAFYLCASTPRDRGLAGELFFGEGSRLTVL.

The chain couples TRBV30 to TRBJ1-6; D is undetermined. CDR1 is GTSNPN, CDR2 SVGIG, per germline (reference sequence). The CDR3 is 14 amino acids. Trimming took 2 bases from V and 4 from J, leaving 9 bases between them. CDR3 sequence (DNA): TGTGCCTGGAGTCTGACTGCTTATAATTCACCCCTCCACTTT. This encodes CAWSLTAYNSPLHF. Variable domain in full (rest from reference TRBV30 and TRBJ1-6): SQTIHQWPATLVQPVGSPLSLECTVEGTSNPNLYWYRQAAGRGLQLLFYSVGIGQISSEVPQNLSASRPQDRQFILSSKKLLLSDSGFYLCAWSLTAYNSPLHFGNGTRLTVT.

The chain links TRBV24-1 to TRBJ1-6, with TRBD1 identical over 8 bases. V dropped 3 bases and J dropped 0; count of bases not matched to a gene: 3. Germline-derived CDR1 and CDR2 are KGHDR and SFDVKD. This CDR3 region has 17 residues. CDR3: CATSDIDRGSYNSPLHF. CDR3 bases: TGTGCCACCAGTGATATCGACAGGGGCTCCTATAATTCACCCCTCCACTTT.

This clone was seen a handful of times. An end of the junction does not agree with germline; a read error may underlie this. The chain carries TRBV7-7 and TRBJ2-5; 12 positions agree with TRBD2. Germline CDR1 SSHAT, CDR2 FNYEAQ (reference sequence). The CDR3 spans 17 residues. CDR3 nucleotide sequence: TGTGCTAGCAGCTTGGGAAGACTAGCGGGAGACATAGAGACCCAGTACTTC. Residues: CASSLGRLAGDIETQYF.

The chain couples TRBV2 to TRBJ1-4; 7 bases are shared with TRBD1. The CDR3 consists of 14 residues. Unmatched junction bases numbered 4, after V lost 5 bases and J lost 4 bases. CDR1 and CDR2 from the germline V gene are SNHLY and FYNNEI. CDR3 loop: CASSKTGVNEKLFF. CDR3 nucleotide sequence: TGTGCCAGCAGTAAAACAGGGGTTAATGAAAAACTGTTTTTT.

V usage is TRBV5-6 and J usage is TRBJ2-6, with D unresolved. The CDR3 is 15 amino acids. Trimming shortened V by 1 base and J by 1 base, and 6 bases separated the two germline ends. CDR1 is SGHDT, CDR2 YYEEEE, per germline. The CDR3 here is CASSLYGSGANVLTF. CDR3 DNA sequence: TGTGCCAGCAGCTTGTACGGGTCTGGGGCCAACGTCCTGACTTTC. Together with reference TRBV5-6 and TRBJ2-6, the CDR3 gives the full variable domain: DAGVTQSPTHLIKTRGQQVTLRCSPKSGHDTVSWYQQALGQGPQFIFQYYEEEERQRGNFPDRFSGHQFPNYSSELNVNALLLGDSALYLCASSLYGSGANVLTFGAGSRLTVL.

This clone was detected once. The V call is TRBV4-1, the J call TRBJ1-2; 8 bases align to TRBD1. Germline lookup yields CDR1 MGHRA and CDR2 YSYEKL. Unmatched junction bases numbered 6, after V lost 3 bases and J lost 3 bases. This CDR3 spans 15 amino acids. In nucleotides, the CDR3 is TGCGCCAGCAGCCACGGACAGGGACGGGACTATGGCTACACCTTC. It translates to CASSHGQGRDYGYTF.

This clone was picked up a small number of times. The CDR3 region has the DNA TGCGCCAGCAGCCAAGATGGCATGGCAGGGGGGATCTATGGCTACACCTTC. This codes for CASSQDGMAGGIYGYTF. This rearrangement joins TRBV4-1 to TRBJ1-2; 7 positions match TRBD1. Trimming took 0 bases from V and 4 from J; bases not matched to a gene: 11. The CDR3 runs to 17 residues. Germline V gene lookup returns CDR1 MGHRA and CDR2 YSYEKL.

The chain is built from TRBV19 and TRBJ1-2; D remains unclear. The CDR3 has 13 amino acids. CDR1 is LNHDA, CDR2 SQIVND, per germline (reference sequence). The V end lost 1 base, the J end lost 3 bases, and 6 bases lay between the germline ends. The CDR3 nucleotides are TGTGCCAGTAGTATAGGGCCAGACTATGGCTACACCTTC. This sequence encodes CASSIGPDYGYTF.

This sequence joins TRBV11-1 and TRBJ2-1; D may be TRBD1 (6 bases). The V and J ends lost 6 bases and 0 bases respectively, with 15 bases between them. The CDR3 totals 16 residues. Germline V gene data show CDR1 as SGHAT and CDR2 as FQDESV (reference sequence). The CDR3 DNA reads TGTGCCAGCAGGGGGGCCGGAATTAGCTCCTACAATGAGCAGTTCTTC. Protein product: CASRGAGISSYNEQFF.

The chain combines TRBV3-1 (or the pseudogene TRBV3-2) with TRBJ2-7, with TRBD1 identical over 9 bases. J was trimmed by 6 bases and V by 1 base; bases with no gene match: 7. The CDR3 spans 15 residues. CDR1 is LGHDT and CDR2 is YNNKEL in the germline V gene (reference sequence). This CDR3 is CASSQGGPDRGEQYF. The DNA of the CDR3 is TGTGCCAGCAGCCAAGGGGGCCCGGACAGGGGCGAGCAGTACTTC.

This chain joins TRBV5-5 and TRBJ2-5, with TRBD1 matching over 9 bases. This CDR3 comprises 15 residues. V lost 1 base, J lost 3 bases, and 4 bases stayed unmatched. Germline V gene sequence: CDR1 SGHKS, CDR2 YYEKEE (reference sequence). CDR3: CASSLSWDREETQYF. Written as DNA, the CDR3 is TGTGCCAGCAGCTTGTCTTGGGACAGGGAAGAGACCCAGTACTTC.

The J gene is TRBJ2-3, the V gene TRBV15; perhaps TRBD2 as D (6 bases). The ends were cut back, 8 bases at V and 4 bases at J, with 19 bases in the middle. Germline CDR1 and CDR2: LNHNV and YYDKDF (reference sequence). The CDR3 is 15 residues long. CDR3 sequence (DNA): TGTGCCACCGGTCAAGGGATGGGGAGGTCAGATACGCAGTATTTT. Amino acids: CATGQGMGRSDTQYF.

V usage is TRBV2 and J usage is TRBJ1-3; the D is unclear. Germline CDR1 SNHLY, CDR2 FYNNEI. Trimming took off 3 bases at V and 5 bases at J, with 8 bases between the two ends. This CDR3 contains 13 residues. The CDR3 nucleotides read TGTGCCAGCAGTGATGAGGGCCGAAACACCATATATTTT. The encoded protein is CASSDEGRNTIYF.

This clone was seen a few times. The chain combines TRBV29-1 with TRBJ2-3; 7 positions match TRBD2. Germline CDR1 SQVTM, CDR2 ANQGSEA. The junction had 11 bases not matched to a gene; V was cut back by 6 bases and J by 2 bases. This CDR3 spans 15 amino acids. CDR3: CSVENWGGVTDTQYF. Written as DNA, the CDR3 is TGCAGCGTCGAAAATTGGGGAGGGGTCACAGATACGCAGTATTTT.

The chain joins TRBV4-1 to TRBJ1-1; D ambiguous. The germline V gene has CDR1 MGHRA and CDR2 YSYEKL. CDR3 size: 15 residues. V lost 1 base, J lost 1 base, and 10 bases lay in between. The CDR3 reads CASSQGALGNTEAFF. The DNA of the CDR3 is TGCGCCAGCAGCCAAGGGGCTCTCGGGAACACTGAAGCTTTCTTT.

V usage is TRBV5-4 and J usage is TRBJ2-2; 8 positions agree with TRBD1. The CDR3 is 14 amino acids. The V gene's germline CDR1 is SGHNT and CDR2 YYREEE (reference sequence). After removal of 4 bases from V and 7 bases from J, the junction contained 6 bases not matched to a gene. This CDR3 reads CASSVQGASGELFF. The CDR3, as DNA: TGTGCCAGCAGCGTTCAGGGGGCAAGCGGGGAGCTGTTTTTT.

The chain joins TRBV20-1 to TRBJ1-1; D is unclear. Germline CDR1 reads DFQATT; CDR2 reads SNEGSKA (reference sequence). CDR3 length equals 14 residues. The V end was cut by 3 bases, the J end by 1 base, with 12 bases between. CDR3 region: CSASSVRRNTEAFF. In nucleotides, the CDR3 is TGCAGTGCTAGTTCGGTGAGGAGGAACACTGAAGCTTTCTTT.

The V and J genes are TRBV2 and TRBJ2-3; the match to TRBD2 covers 10 bases. This CDR3 comprises 13 residues. CDR1 and CDR2 from the germline V gene are SNHLY and FYNNEI. The ends lost 6 bases at V and 7 bases at J; junction bases unmatched: 4. The CDR3 DNA is TGTGCCAGCAGCTCTAGCGGGAGAAATACGCAGTATTTT. This encodes CASSSSGRNTQYF.

The chain combines TRBV3-1 (or the pseudogene TRBV3-2) with TRBJ2-3, with TRBD2 matching over 14 bases. With 4 bases clipped from V and 4 bases from J, the junction kept 7 bases outside the gene matches. CDR1 and CDR2 from the germline V gene are LGHDT and YNNKEL (reference sequence). CDR3 size: 17 residues. CDR3 sequence reads: CASSRLAGGTFPDTQYF. DNA for the CDR3: TGTGCCAGCAGCCGACTAGCGGGGGGGACGTTTCCAGATACGCAGTATTTT.

In regard to this clone: This same CDR3 is encoded by further DNA sequences in the sample. The rearrangement links TRBV2 to TRBJ1-4; the D is unclear. The CDR3 is made up of 12 amino acids. The V gene's germline CDR1 is SNHLY and CDR2 FYNNEI. The ends were cut back, 6 bases at V and 8 bases at J, with 10 bases in the middle. The CDR3 loop reads CASSVSVEKLFF. The CDR3 DNA reads as TGTGCCAGCAGCGTGTCGGTCGAAAAACTGTTTTTT.

The chain is built from TRBV7-8 and TRBJ1-4, with D unresolved. The CDR3 length is 11 residues. Looked up from germline, CDR1 is SGHVS and CDR2 is FQNEAQ. Trimming removed 5 bases from V and 10 bases from J, with 8 bases in between. CDR3 DNA sequence: TGTGCCAGCAGCAATTCAGGAAAACTGTTTTTT. It yields the protein CASSNSGKLFF.

V usage is TRBV7-2 and J usage is TRBJ2-5, with TRBD2 identical over 13 bases. J was trimmed by 5 bases and V by 3 bases; bases with no gene match: 9. Germline V gene data show CDR1 as SGHTA and CDR2 as FQGNSA. The CDR3 contains 17 residues. The CDR3: CASSFRLAGGLGETQYF. The CDR3 bases are TGTGCCAGCAGCTTCCGACTAGCGGGAGGCCTAGGCGAGACCCAGTACTTC.

This sequence joins TRBV30 and TRBJ2-7; D is unresolved. Germline V gene sequence: CDR1 GTSNPN, CDR2 SVGIG (reference sequence). Deletions cut 3 bases from V and 6 bases from J, with 15 bases between. The CDR3 extends over 13 amino acids. In nucleotides, the CDR3 is TGTGCCTGGAGCAATAAAGGATCGGGCGAGCAGTACTTC. Encoded protein: CAWSNKGSGEQYF.

The chain has TRBV6-2 or TRBV6-3 and TRBJ1-1; 9 nucleotides align to TRBD1. Losses at the gene ends were 4 bases for V and 10 bases for J; bases not matched to a gene: 13. CDR3 length: 15 residues. CDR1 is MNHEY, CDR2 SVGEGT, per germline. The CDR3 bases are TGTGCCAGCAGTTCCCAATCGACAGGGGGTACTCTAGCTTTCTTT. This sequence encodes CASSSQSTGGTLAFF.

The rearrangement links TRBV2 to TRBJ1-6; 11 nucleotides match TRBD1. The V and J ends lost 6 bases and 6 bases, in that order; junction bases with no gene match: 4. The CDR3 contains 15 residues. The germline V gene encodes CDR1 SNHLY and CDR2 FYNNEI. Here the CDR3 reads CASSGQGAANSPLHF. The CDR3 DNA follows: TGTGCCAGCAGCGGACAGGGGGCGGCTAATTCACCCCTCCACTTT.

This sequence joins TRBV6-5 and TRBJ1-1; 7 bases map to TRBD1. The germline CDR1 and CDR2 sequences are MNHEY and SVGAGI. The CDR3 runs 15 residues. V was pared by 6 bases and J by 1 base, with 8 bases of the junction left unmatched. CDR3 region: CASSPEGAANTEAFF. Written as DNA, the CDR3 is TGTGCCAGCAGCCCCGAGGGGGCGGCGAACACTGAAGCTTTCTTT.

The chain links TRBV5-1 to TRBJ2-7, with D tentatively TRBD1 (6 bases). CDR1 is SGHRS, CDR2 YFSETQ, per germline. V was shortened by 4 bases and J by 6 bases, with 20 bases between the two germline ends. The CDR3 is 15 residues long. The DNA for the CDR3 is TGCGCCAGCAGCACCGGACAGACACGGCTAGCCGAGCAGTACTTC. This gives the protein CASSTGQTRLAEQYF.

This sequence joins TRBV6-2 or TRBV6-3 and TRBJ1-2; D is unresolved. Germline V lookup: CDR1 MNHEY, CDR2 SVGEGT. The CDR3 extends over 15 amino acids. V was pared by 0 bases and J by 4 bases, with 12 bases between. The CDR3 is CASSYSVLSSYGYTF. The CDR3 bases are TGTGCCAGCAGTTACTCCGTATTGTCCAGCTATGGCTACACCTTC.